Below are 29 T cell receptor beta chains sequenced from a single sample in a study of OX40 agonist ivuxolimab in advanced cancers. Sequencing was performed with immunoSEQ multiplex PCR; in TCRdb, only in-frame clones are kept and a portion is missing. The sample holds roughly 83,000 clones; roughly 80% are singletons and the top ten take approximately 7.4%. The sample in question was CD4+ or CD8+ T cells sorted from blood, obtained in a trial of the OX40 agonist ivuxolimab. Every receptor here comes from an adult with an advanced solid tumor such as melanoma, head and neck, liver or kidney cancer.

This clone turned up a few times. The chain combines TRBV18 with TRBJ2-6, with D tentatively TRBD2 (6 bases). V lost 0 bases and J lost 0, with 12 bases in between. Germline values: CDR1 KGHSH, CDR2 LQKENI. The CDR3 has 18 residues. The CDR3 here is CASSPPGRQSSGANVLTF. In DNA, the CDR3 is TGTGCCAGCTCACCACCGGGGAGGCAGAGCTCTGGGGCCAACGTCCTGACTTTC.

This clone was recorded once. This sequence joins TRBV7-2 and TRBJ2-5; TRBD2 agrees at 9 bases. Germline lookup yields CDR1 SGHTA and CDR2 FQGNSA. The CDR3 is made up of 16 amino acids. V gave up 1 base and J gave up 3 bases; unmatched junction bases: 6. This CDR3 reads CASSLGLAGSKETQYF. The CDR3 coding sequence is TGTGCCAGCAGCTTAGGGCTAGCGGGATCTAAAGAGACCCAGTACTTC.

V usage is TRBV5-1 and J usage is TRBJ2-2; D remains unclear. V was pared by 2 bases and J by 8 bases, with 10 bases between. The CDR3 covers 13 residues. Germline CDR1 is SGHRS and CDR2 is YFSETQ. CDR3 DNA: TGCGCCAGCAGCTTCTTCCAGGAAGGGGAGCTGTTTTTT. As protein: CASSFFQEGELFF.

This clone showed up just once. The V gene is TRBV7-9, the J gene TRBJ2-1; 14 bases align to TRBD2. Losses at the gene ends were 5 bases for V and 6 bases for J; bases not matched to a gene: 6. Germline V lookup: CDR1 SEHNR, CDR2 FQNEAQ (reference sequence). The CDR3 has 16 residues. The CDR3 sequence is CASSPQGTSGSNEQFF. The CDR3 DNA is TGTGCCAGCAGCCCTCAGGGGACTAGCGGGAGCAATGAGCAGTTCTTC.

The V gene is TRBV19, the J gene TRBJ2-3; 9 bases fit TRBD1. V was pared by 7 bases and J by 7 bases, with 12 bases of the junction left unmatched. CDR1 and CDR2 (germline): LNHDA, SQIVND (reference sequence). The CDR3 has 15 residues. The chain's CDR3 is CASKPRGTGQNTQYF. The CDR3 coding sequence is TGTGCCAGTAAACCGAGGGGGACAGGGCAAAATACGCAGTATTTT.

This rearrangement joins TRBV6-5 to TRBJ2-5, with 8 bases matching TRBD1. CDR3 length equals 14 residues. The V gene's germline CDR1 is MNHEY and CDR2 SVGAGI. J gave up 5 bases and V 6 bases, and 8 bases lay outside the gene matches. CDR3 nucleotides: TGTGCCAGCAGGCGTACAGGGGGTTTGGAGACCCAGTACTTC. Translated, it gives CASRRTGGLETQYF.

The chain couples TRBV5-4 to TRBJ1-1; perhaps TRBD1 as D (5 bases). The CDR3 is 14 residues long. V lost 5 bases and J 5 bases, leaving 16 bases between the germline ends. Looked up from germline, CDR1 is SGHNT and CDR2 is YYREEE (reference sequence). This chain's CDR3 is CASSLSTAGTEAFF. Written as DNA, the CDR3 is TGTGCCAGCAGTCTTTCGACGGCAGGGACTGAAGCTTTCTTT.

The CDR3 DNA sequence: TGTGCCAGCAGTAGGCGGGGGGAAGCTTTCTTT. It yields the protein CASSRRGEAFF. The rearrangement joins TRBV5-6 to TRBJ1-1; a weak D match, TRBD1 (5 bases). The ends were cut back, 5 bases at V and 8 bases at J, with 10 bases in the middle. Germline lookup yields CDR1 SGHDT and CDR2 YYEEEE. CDR3 length: 11 amino acids.

This chain connects TRBV7-2 to TRBJ1-2; D is unclear. Germline loops: CDR1 SGHTA, CDR2 FQGNSA. The CDR3 spans 13 residues. The V gene lost 0 bases and the J gene lost 2 bases, with 4 bases spanning the gap. CDR3: CASSLAQNYGYTF. CDR3 sequence (DNA): TGTGCCAGCAGCTTAGCCCAAAACTATGGCTACACCTTC.

The chain is built from TRBV25-1 and TRBJ2-6; 7 bases are a match to TRBD1. The CDR3 has 15 amino acids. Per the germline V gene, CDR1 is MGHDK and CDR2 is SYGVNS. After removal of 6 bases from V and 0 bases from J, the junction contained 2 bases not matched to a gene. CDR3 bases: TGTGCCAGCAGCAGACAGGGCTCTGGGGCCAACGTCCTGACTTTC. Amino acids: CASSRQGSGANVLTF.

The DNA of the CDR3 is TGCAGCGGTGACGGGGGCACTGAAGCTTTCTTT. This sequence encodes CSGDGGTEAFF. The chain joins TRBV29-1 to TRBJ1-1, with D perhaps TRBD1 (5 bases). Trimming took off 7 bases at V and 4 bases at J, with 10 bases between the two ends. CDR1 and CDR2 (germline): SQVTM, ANQGSEA. The CDR3 sequence is 11 residues long.

The chain joins TRBV11-1 to TRBJ2-1, with D unclear. CDR1 is SGHAT, CDR2 FQDESV, per germline (reference sequence). CDR3 size: 13 residues. V lost 4 bases and J 4 bases, leaving 8 bases between the germline ends. Here the CDR3 DNA reads TGTGCCAGCAGCTCGGGCTTTTACAATGAGCAGTTCTTC. Its protein is CASSSGFYNEQFF.

The chain employs TRBV20-1 and TRBJ1-2; maybe TRBD1 (5 bases). V shed 6 bases and J shed 12 bases, with 14 bases lying between them. CDR3 length: 10 residues. Per the germline V gene, CDR1 is DFQATT and CDR2 is SNEGSKA (reference sequence). CDR3 DNA: TGCAGTGCCAGGGACGCCTTCCACACCTTC. It is translated as CSARDAFHTF.

V and J are TRBV5-4 and TRBJ2-3; D is perhaps TRBD2 (5 bases). The CDR3 spans 13 residues. Germline V gene lookup returns CDR1 SGHNT and CDR2 YYREEE (reference sequence). The V end lost 2 bases, the J end lost 5 bases, and 9 bases lay between the germline ends. The CDR3 sequence is CASSFGRGDTQYF. The CDR3 coding sequence is TGTGCCAGCAGCTTTGGGAGAGGAGATACGCAGTATTTT.

This chain links TRBV25-1 with TRBJ1-1, with D tentatively TRBD1 (5 bases). Trimming shortened V by 3 bases and J by 5 bases, and 10 bases separated the two germline ends. Germline assignment: CDR1 MGHDK and CDR2 SYGVNS. This CDR3 has 13 residues. The CDR3 spells CASSDGGKTEAFF. The CDR3 DNA is TGTGCCAGCAGTGACGGGGGAAAAACTGAAGCTTTCTTT.

The V and J genes are TRBV10-3 and TRBJ1-6; a weak D match, TRBD1 (5 bases). The CDR3 contains 13 residues. Germline V CDR1 and CDR2: ENHRY, SYGVKD. Trimming stripped 6 bases from V and 7 bases from J, with 10 bases between. The CDR3 nucleotides read TGTGCCATCAGGGACAAGGCCAATTCACCCCTCCACTTT. It yields the protein CAIRDKANSPLHF.

The chain carries TRBV5-1 and TRBJ2-3; 9 bases are a match to TRBD1. Trimming at V came to 6 bases and at J to 8 bases, leaving 10 bases not matched to a gene. From germline, CDR1 is SGHRS and CDR2 YFSETQ. The CDR3 runs 14 residues. In nucleotides, the CDR3 is TGCGCCAGCATCCTACAGGGGGCGCAAGGTACGCAGTATTTT. It codes for CASILQGAQGTQYF.

This clone was seen a handful of times. The chain is built from TRBV27 and TRBJ1-1, with D tentatively TRBD1 (5 bases). The CDR3 has 14 amino acids. CDR1 and CDR2 from the germline V gene are MNHEY and SMNVEV (reference sequence). Deletions cut 6 bases from V and 9 bases from J, with 20 bases between. The CDR3 bases are TGTGCCAGCAGCCTAGGACATTCCGCAGCCAAAGCTTTCTTT. Translation gives CASSLGHSAAKAFF.

V usage is TRBV5-8 and J usage is TRBJ2-1; possible D gene TRBD2, 6 bases. Germline values: CDR1 SGHTS, CDR2 YDEGEE. The CDR3 is made up of 16 amino acids. Trimming shortened V by 2 bases and J by 4 bases, and 16 bases separated the two germline ends. The CDR3 nucleotides are TGTGCCAGCAGCTTTAGGGGAGGCCTGGGGTACAATGAGCAGTTCTTC. It encodes CASSFRGGLGYNEQFF.

CDR3 sequence reads: CASSLRAQTGNSPLHF. The DNA of the CDR3 is TGTGCCAGCAGCTTACGGGCACAGACGGGAAATTCACCCCTCCACTTT. The genes are TRBV7-2 and TRBJ1-6, with D uncertain. V lost 2 bases and J 7 bases, leaving 15 bases between the germline ends. Per germline, CDR1 SGHTA and CDR2 FQGNSA. The CDR3 runs to 16 residues. Using reference TRBV7-2 and TRBJ1-6 for the parts outside the CDR3, the full variable domain is GAGVSQSPSNKVTEKGKDVELRCDPISGHTALYWYRQSLGQGLEFLIYFQGNSAPDKSGLPSDRFSAERTGGSVSTLTIQRTQQEDSAVYLCASSLRAQTGNSPLHFGNGTRLTVT.

V is TRBV5-4 and J is TRBJ2-5; D is uncertain. V dropped 4 bases and J dropped 5 bases, with 12 bases sitting between them. Germline CDR1 and CDR2: SGHNT and YYREEE (reference sequence). The CDR3 covers 13 residues. The CDR3, as DNA: TGTGCCAGCAGCCTAGAGAGAAGGGAGACCCAGTACTTC. Translation gives CASSLERRETQYF. Variable domain in full (rest from reference TRBV5-4 and TRBJ2-5): ETGVTQSPTHLIKTRGQQVTLRCSSQSGHNTVSWYQQALGQGPQFIFQYYREEENGRGNFPPRFSGLQFPNYSSELNVNALELDDSALYLCASSLERRETQYFGPGTRLLVL.

The chain links TRBV6-6 to TRBJ2-5, with D perhaps TRBD1 (6 bases). The germline V and J ends were trimmed by 5 bases and 5 bases, with 18 bases remaining between them. Germline values: CDR1 MNHNY, CDR2 SVGAGI (reference sequence). The CDR3 loop spans 15 amino acids. The CDR3: CASSARAGEYETQYF. CDR3 nucleotides: TGTGCCAGCAGTGCCCGCGCAGGGGAATATGAGACCCAGTACTTC.

The CDR3, as DNA: TGTGCCTGGAGCAGATTAGCGGGGAGCCAGCCCCAGCATTTT. It codes for CAWSRLAGSQPQHF. The rearrangement joins TRBV30 to TRBJ1-5; D is unclear. Germline V CDR1 and CDR2: GTSNPN, SVGIG (reference sequence). With 3 bases removed from V and 7 bases from J, the gap between germline ends came to 16 bases. This CDR3 is 14 amino acids long.

The CDR3 DNA reads TGTGCCATCCGGGGCTCTGGGGGCACAGATACGCAGTATTTT. Translation gives CAIRGSGGTDTQYF. This chain links TRBV7-9 with TRBJ2-3; D possibly matches TRBD1 or TRBD2 (5 bases each). Trimming shortened V by 10 bases and J by 1 base, and 15 bases separated the two germline ends. The CDR3 has 14 residues. Germline lookup yields CDR1 SEHNR and CDR2 FQNEAQ (reference sequence). Together with reference TRBV7-9 and TRBJ2-3, the CDR3 gives the full variable domain: DTGVSQNPRHKITKRGQNVTFRCDPISEHNRLYWYRQTLGQGPEFLTYFQNEAQLEKSRLLSDRFSAERPKGSFSTLEIQRTEQGDSAMYLCAIRGSGGTDTQYFGPGTRLTVL.

The chain links TRBV6-5 to TRBJ1-2; tentative D call: TRBD1 (5 bases). This CDR3 has 12 amino acids. Per germline, CDR1 MNHEY and CDR2 SVGAGI. The germline V and J ends were trimmed by 7 bases and 3 bases, with 9 bases remaining between them. The CDR3 DNA reads TGTGCCAGCAAAGGGGCCTACTATGGCTACACCTTC. Translation: CASKGAYYGYTF.

The chain employs TRBV7-6 and TRBJ2-1; 11 bases are shared with TRBD2. Germline trimming cut 5 bases from V and 4 bases from J; bases unmatched to any gene: 7. This CDR3 contains 16 residues. Germline assignment: CDR1 SGHVS and CDR2 FNYEAQ. The CDR3 region has the DNA TGTGCCAGCAGCCCGCGCCTAGCGGGAGGATACAATGAGCAGTTCTTC. It translates to CASSPRLAGGYNEQFF.

The genes are TRBV27 and TRBJ2-6, with unresolved D. The CDR3 runs to 15 residues. V lost 1 base and J lost 1, with 5 bases in between. Per germline, CDR1 MNHEY and CDR2 SMNVEV (reference sequence). In nucleotides, the CDR3 is TGTGCCAGCAGTTTATTGCCTTCTGGGGCCAACGTCCTGACTTTC. This encodes CASSLLPSGANVLTF.

The V gene is TRBV19, the J gene TRBJ2-1, with TRBD2 identical over 7 bases. CDR3 size: 16 residues. V was clipped by 5 bases and J by 0 bases; unmatched bases: 7. Germline assignment: CDR1 LNHDA and CDR2 SQIVND (reference sequence). The CDR3 region is CASSRRGSSSYNEQFF. The CDR3 bases are TGTGCCAGTAGTCGTCGCGGGAGTAGCTCCTACAATGAGCAGTTCTTC.

The CDR3 region is CATSTRQGQGNYEQYF. Here the CDR3 DNA reads TGTGCCACCAGCACCCGCCAGGGACAGGGCAACTACGAGCAGTACTTC. The V gene is TRBV15, the J gene TRBJ2-7; TRBD1 agrees at 9 bases. Trimming cost V 4 bases and J 3 bases; bases outside gene matches: 10. The CDR3 has 16 residues. The germline gives CDR1 LNHNV, CDR2 YYDKDF (reference sequence).